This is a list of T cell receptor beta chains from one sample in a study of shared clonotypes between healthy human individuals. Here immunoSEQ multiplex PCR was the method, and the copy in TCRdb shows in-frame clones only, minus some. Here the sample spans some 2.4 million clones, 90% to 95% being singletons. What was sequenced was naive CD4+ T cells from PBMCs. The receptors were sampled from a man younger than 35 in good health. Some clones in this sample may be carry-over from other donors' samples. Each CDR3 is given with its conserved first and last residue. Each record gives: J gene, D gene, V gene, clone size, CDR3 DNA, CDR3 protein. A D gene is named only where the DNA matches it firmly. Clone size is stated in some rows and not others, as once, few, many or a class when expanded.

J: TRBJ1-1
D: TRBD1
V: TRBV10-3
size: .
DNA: TGTGCCATCACGAAGGCTACAGGGGGGTTAACTGAAGCTTTCTTT
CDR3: CAITKATGGLTEAFF

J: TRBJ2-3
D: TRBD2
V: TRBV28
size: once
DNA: TGTGCCAGCAGCCCCTTACTAGCGGGAGTAGGGGATACGCAGTATTTT
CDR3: CASSPLLAGVGDTQYF

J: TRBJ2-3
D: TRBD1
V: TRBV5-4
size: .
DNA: TGTGCCAGCAGGGCGGGACAGGGGGCTTCGGATACGCAGTATTTT
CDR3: CASRAGQGASDTQYF

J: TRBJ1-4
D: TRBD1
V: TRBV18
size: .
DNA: TGTGCCAGCTCACCATACTCAGGGGGGAGTGAAAAACTGTTTTTT
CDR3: CASSPYSGGSEKLFF

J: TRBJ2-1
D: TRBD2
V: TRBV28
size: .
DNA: TGTGCCAGCAGTCCTTCCCTGATAGCGGGATTGAATGAGCAGTTCTTC
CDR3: CASSPSLIAGLNEQFF

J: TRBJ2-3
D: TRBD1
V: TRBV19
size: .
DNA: TGTGCCAGTAGATCAACCTTTCCAGGGGGCAGCGTTGCTGTAGATACGCAGTATTTT
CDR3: CASRSTFPGGSVAVDTQYF

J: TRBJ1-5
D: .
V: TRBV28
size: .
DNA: TGTGCCAGCAGTTTACAGCCGACAACGAACAATCAGCCCCAGCATTTT
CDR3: CASSLQPTTNNQPQHF

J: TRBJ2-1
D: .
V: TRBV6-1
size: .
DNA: TGTGCCAGCACCCTAGCCAATGAGCAGTTCTTC
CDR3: CASTLANEQFF

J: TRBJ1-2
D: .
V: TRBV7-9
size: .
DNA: TGTGCCAGCAGCCGTCCTATCGACGGAACGTACTATGGCTACACCTTC
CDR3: CASSRPIDGTYYGYTF

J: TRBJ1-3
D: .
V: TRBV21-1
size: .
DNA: TGTGCCAGGGGAGACTCTGGAAACACCATATATTTT
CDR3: CARGDSGNTIYF

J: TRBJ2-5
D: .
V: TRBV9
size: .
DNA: TGTGCCAGCAGCCTCGGGGAGACCCAGTACTTC
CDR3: CASSLGETQYF

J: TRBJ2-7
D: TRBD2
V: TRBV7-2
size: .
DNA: TGTGCCAGCAGCCGTAGCGGGAGTGTCTACGAGCAGTACTTC
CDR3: CASSRSGSVYEQYF

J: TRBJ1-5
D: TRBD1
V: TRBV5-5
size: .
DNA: TGTGCCAGCAGCTTGACAGGGGCTAATCAGCCCCAGCATTTT
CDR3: CASSLTGANQPQHF

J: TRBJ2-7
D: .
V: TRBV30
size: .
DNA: TGTGCCTGGAGTACCCACCCACCTACCGAGCAGTACTTC
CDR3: CAWSTHPPTEQYF

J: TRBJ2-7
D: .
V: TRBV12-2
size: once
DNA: TGTGCAAGTCGCTTAGGATGTTGGCGGAGACCATACGAGCAGTACTTC
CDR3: CASRLGCWRRPYEQYF

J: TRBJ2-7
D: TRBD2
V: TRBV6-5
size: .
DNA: TGTGCCAGCAGTTTCACAGGACTAGCGGGATCCTACGAGCAGTACTTC
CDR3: CASSFTGLAGSYEQYF

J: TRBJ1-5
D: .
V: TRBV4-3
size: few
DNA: TGCGCCAGCAGCCAAGCTTCTGGGCGTCAGCCCCAGCATTTT
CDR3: CASSQASGRQPQHF

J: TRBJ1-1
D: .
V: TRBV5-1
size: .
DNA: TGCGCCAGCAGCTTGGAAGTAGGGGATAGGGCTTTCTTT
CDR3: CASSLEVGDRAFF

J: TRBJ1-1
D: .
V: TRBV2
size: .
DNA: TGTGCCAGCAGTTCGGACGGGAACACTGAAGCTTTCTTT
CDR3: CASSSDGNTEAFF

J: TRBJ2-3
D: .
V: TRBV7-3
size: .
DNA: TGTGCCAGCAGCCCGGCCCGAACAGATACGCAGTATTTT
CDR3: CASSPARTDTQYF

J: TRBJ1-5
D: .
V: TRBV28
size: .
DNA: TGTGCCAGTGACAGCCTGAATCAGCCCCAGCATTTT
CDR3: CASDSLNQPQHF

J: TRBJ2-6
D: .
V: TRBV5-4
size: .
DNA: TGTGCCAGCAGCGGCCTACAGGGATCGGGGGCCAACGTCCTGACTTTC
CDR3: CASSGLQGSGANVLTF

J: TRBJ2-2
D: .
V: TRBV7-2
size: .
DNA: TGTGCCAGCAGCTCCCCGGCGGGATTGATCACCGGGGAGCTGTTTTTT
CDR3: CASSSPAGLITGELFF

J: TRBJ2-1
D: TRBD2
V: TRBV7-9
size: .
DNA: TGTGCCAGCAGCCACGGGGGGGACGGGCAGTTCTTC
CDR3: CASSHGGDGQFF

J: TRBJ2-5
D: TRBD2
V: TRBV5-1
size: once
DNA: TGCGCCAGCAGCTCGGGACTAGCGGGAGGTATCGAGACCCAGTACTTC
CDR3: CASSSGLAGGIETQYF

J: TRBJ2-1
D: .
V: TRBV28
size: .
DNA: TGTGCCAGCACGTCAAGGGCCTCAAGCTCCTACAATGAGCAGTTCTTC
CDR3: CASTSRASSSYNEQFF

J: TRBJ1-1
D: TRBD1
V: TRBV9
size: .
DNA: TGTGCCAGCGGGACAGGGGGCTGGAACACTGAAGCTTTCTTT
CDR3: CASGTGGWNTEAFF

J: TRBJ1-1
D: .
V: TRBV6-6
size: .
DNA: TGTGCCAGCAGTTACTCACGGGGATCTGAAGCTTTCTTT
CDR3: CASSYSRGSEAFF

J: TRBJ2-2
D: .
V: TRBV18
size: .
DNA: TGTGCCAGCTCACCAGAATCTTTCACCGGGGAGCTGTTTTTT
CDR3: CASSPESFTGELFF

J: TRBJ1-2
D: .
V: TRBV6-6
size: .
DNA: TGTGCCAGCAGTTACCTTGGCAGGGGTTATGGCTACACCTTC
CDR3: CASSYLGRGYGYTF

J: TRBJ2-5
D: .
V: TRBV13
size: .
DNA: TGTGCCAGCAGCTCCGGAGAGACCCAGTACTTC
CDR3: CASSSGETQYF

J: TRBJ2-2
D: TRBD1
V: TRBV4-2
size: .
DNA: TGTGCCAGCAGCCAAGGACAGGGGTTCGTCACCGGGGAGCTGTTTTTT
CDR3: CASSQGQGFVTGELFF

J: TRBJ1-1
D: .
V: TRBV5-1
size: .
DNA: TGCGCCAGCAGCCTTGCGTCATCAGGAAGATATGGTGAAGCTTTCTTT
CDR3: CASSLASSGRYGEAFF

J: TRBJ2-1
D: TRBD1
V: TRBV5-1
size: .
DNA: TGCGCCAGCAGCCCACGGACAGGGGACGACAATGAGCAGTTCTTC
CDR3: CASSPRTGDDNEQFF

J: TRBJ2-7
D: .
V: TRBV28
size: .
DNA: TGTGCCAGCAGTTTTGGGGGGCGTAGGGAGCAGTACTTC
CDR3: CASSFGGRREQYF

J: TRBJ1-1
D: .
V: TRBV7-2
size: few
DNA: TGTGCCAGCAGCTTAGTGAACACTGAAGCTTTCTTT
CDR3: CASSLVNTEAFF

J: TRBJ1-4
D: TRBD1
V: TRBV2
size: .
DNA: TGTGCCAGCAGTGAGGGGTTGACAGGGGGCGCCCAGAATGAAAAACTGTTTTTT
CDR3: CASSEGLTGGAQNEKLFF

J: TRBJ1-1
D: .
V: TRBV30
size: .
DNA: TGTGCCTGGATGGGACGGTGGAACACTGAAGCTTTCTTT
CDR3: CAWMGRWNTEAFF

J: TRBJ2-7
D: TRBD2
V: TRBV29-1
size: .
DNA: TGCAGCGTTGTTCCTAGCGGGAGATATAGCGAGCAGTACTTC
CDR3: CSVVPSGRYSEQYF

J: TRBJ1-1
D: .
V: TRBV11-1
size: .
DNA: TGTGCCAGCAGCTTGGGGGGATCAATGAACACTGAAGCTTTCTTT
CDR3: CASSLGGSMNTEAFF

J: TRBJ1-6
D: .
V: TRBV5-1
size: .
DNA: TGCGCCAGCAGCTTCCGTGGGGAGGCAAATTCACCCCTCCACTTT
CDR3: CASSFRGEANSPLHF

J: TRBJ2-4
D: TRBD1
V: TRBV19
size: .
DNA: TGTGCCAGTAGTATAGGGACAGGGTCTGCCAAAAACATTCAGTACTTC
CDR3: CASSIGTGSAKNIQYF

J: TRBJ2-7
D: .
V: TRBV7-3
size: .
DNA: TGTGCCAGCAGCTTAGGGTCAACCGGATACTACGAGCAGTACTTC
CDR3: CASSLGSTGYYEQYF

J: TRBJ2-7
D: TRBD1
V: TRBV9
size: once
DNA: TGTGCCAGCAGCGTACCCCCAGGGGGCGAGCAGTACTTC
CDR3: CASSVPPGGEQYF

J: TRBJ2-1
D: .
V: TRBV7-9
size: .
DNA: TGTGCCAGCAGTTATTACAATGAGCAGTTCTTC
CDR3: CASSYYNEQFF

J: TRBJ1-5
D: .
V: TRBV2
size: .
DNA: TGTGCCAGCAGTGAAGCGAGAACGAGCAATCAGCCCCAGCATTTT
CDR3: CASSEARTSNQPQHF

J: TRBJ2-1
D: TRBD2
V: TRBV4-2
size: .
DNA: TGTGCCAGCAGCCAGAAGGGACTAGCGAATGAGCAGTTCTTC
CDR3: CASSQKGLANEQFF